What follows are 28 T cell receptor beta chains derived from one specimen sequenced in a study of spatial heterogeneity in lung cancer (dated by TCRdb to between 2018 and 2021). What the authors observed across the whole study: The tumor nonsynonymous mutation count correlated with the number of expanded intratumoral alpha and beta TCRs.

Library method: 5' RACE. Sequenced using a NextSeq 500. The raw public reads went through TCRdb reprocessing: fastp at Q25, MiXCR clone calling, in-frame beta chains kept. Each entry is one CDR3 protein sequence, shown with its most common DNA and genes. The sample table holds 3,000 to 4,000 distinct CDR3 sequences, of which more than 13% were seen once. The ten largest account for 23% of the sample. The label giving this sample's time point can be read as: sample taken at primary tumor resection. For these TCRs, the target antigens are not known. The input for sequencing was lung tumor tissue, taken at surgery. These receptors were taken from a female donor with early-stage non-small cell lung cancer.

In its sample, this clonotype ranks as large. This beta chain came through as a stray read in a library set up for alpha chains, and its size says little. The genes are TRBV6-5 and TRBJ1-1; D possibly corresponds to TRBD1 (5 bases). Trimming shortened V by 5 bases and J by 1 base, and 8 bases separated the two germline ends. The germline V gene encodes CDR1 MNHEY and CDR2 SVGAGI. This CDR3 has 13 residues. The CDR3 sequence is CASSLDRNTEAFF. The CDR3 DNA sequence: TGTGCCAGCAGTCTTGACAGGAACACTGAAGCTTTCTTT.

This clonotype was seen ten or more times. This beta chain lies outside the target of a library built for alpha chains; its clone size means little. V is TRBV29-1 and J is TRBJ1-2; D is unclear. Trimming cost V 3 bases and J 6 bases, with 8 bases left between them. Per germline, CDR1 SQVTM and CDR2 ANQGSEA. CDR3 length: 11 residues. This chain's CDR3 is CSVEVMHGYTF. CDR3 nucleotide sequence: TGCAGCGTTGAGGTCATGCATGGCTACACCTTC.

This clonotype was counted at least ten times. This beta chain is an off-target read within a library intended for alpha chains, so its frequency means little. The V gene is TRBV6-5, the J gene TRBJ1-3, with D uncertain. The germline V and J ends were trimmed by 5 bases and 0 bases, with 5 bases remaining between them. The CDR3 is 13 amino acids. Germline V gene data show CDR1 as MNHEY and CDR2 as SVGAGI. As DNA, the CDR3 is TGTGCCAGCAGTGGGCTCTCTGGAAACACCATATATTTT. Translation: CASSGLSGNTIYF.

By share, this clonotype counts as medium-sized. The library was designed around alpha chains, so this beta chain is a stray read whose abundance carries little weight. The V and J genes are TRBV20-1 and TRBJ2-3; possible D gene TRBD2, 7 bases. The CDR3 has 14 residues. V was clipped by 5 bases and J by 6 bases, with 18 bases between them. Germline V gene lookup returns CDR1 DFQATT and CDR2 SNEGSKA (reference sequence). CDR3 sequence (DNA): TGCAGTGCTCCCCCGCGGGGGCCTGAGGATACGCAGTATTTT. It encodes CSAPPRGPEDTQYF.

This clonotype was counted at least ten times. This beta chain turned up in a library designed for alpha chains; as an off-target read, its abundance says little. The chain joins TRBV27 to TRBJ1-1, with D unclear. V dropped 5 bases and J dropped 1 base, with 11 bases sitting between them. Germline V gene lookup returns CDR1 MNHEY and CDR2 SMNVEV (reference sequence). The CDR3 covers 14 residues. The CDR3 DNA reads as TGTGCCAGCAGTGGGAACCGGAGGAACACTGAAGCTTTCTTT. Translation gives CASSGNRRNTEAFF.

The table lists this clonotype with many counts. The library was designed around alpha chains, so this beta chain is a stray read whose abundance carries little weight. The chain uses TRBV20-1 and TRBJ2-7; 9 bases map to TRBD2. This CDR3 contains 15 residues. The V segment lost 1 base and the J segment 3 bases; nucleotides outside the gene matches: 7. From germline, CDR1 is DFQATT and CDR2 SNEGSKA (reference sequence). The CDR3 DNA sequence: TGCAGTGCTAGAGCCCCTAGCGGGGAACTCTACGAGCAGTACTTC. It translates to CSARAPSGELYEQYF.

This clonotype was recorded many times. In a library made to pick up alpha chains, this beta chain is a stray read with a size that means little. The CDR3 here is CASSQPGTVLEQYF. As DNA, the CDR3 is TGTGCCAGCAGTCAGCCCGGGACAGTGCTCGAGCAGTACTTC. The rearrangement joins TRBV28 to TRBJ2-7, with TRBD1 matching over 7 bases. This CDR3 has 14 amino acids. Per the germline V gene, CDR1 is MDHEN and CDR2 is SYDVKM. J gave up 6 bases and V 5 bases, and 10 bases lay outside the gene matches.

This clonotype came up many times. Since it is a stray read in a library aimed at alpha chains, this beta chain has a size that is not meaningful. The rearrangement joins TRBV5-1 to TRBJ1-5; D gene unclear. Trimming stripped 0 bases from V and 1 base from J, with 2 bases between. The CDR3 has 13 residues. Germline CDR1 is SGHRS and CDR2 is YFSETQ. CDR3 in amino acids: CASSLDSNQPQHF. The CDR3 region has the DNA TGCGCCAGCAGCTTGGACAGCAATCAGCCCCAGCATTTT.

Of note for this clonotype: The library was built for alpha chains, so this beta chain is an off-target read and its size means little. V and J are TRBV29-1 and TRBJ2-7, with 7 bases that match TRBD1. Unmatched junction bases numbered 5, after V lost 0 bases and J lost 0 bases. CDR3 length equals 15 residues. Germline V gene sequence: CDR1 SQVTM, CDR2 ANQGSEA. CDR3 protein: CSVEEERGLSYEQYF. The CDR3, as DNA: TGCAGCGTTGAAGAGGAGAGGGGGCTCTCCTACGAGCAGTACTTC.

With respect to this clonotype: In a library made to pick up alpha chains, this beta chain is a stray read with a size that means little. The V and J genes are TRBV5-1 and TRBJ2-3; no definite D call. The CDR3 sequence is 14 residues long. Trimming took 0 bases from V and 0 from J, leaving 5 bases between them. Germline values: CDR1 SGHRS, CDR2 YFSETQ. CDR3 nucleotide sequence: TGCGCCAGCAGCTTGGGCGATAGCACAGATACGCAGTATTTT. Encoded protein: CASSLGDSTDTQYF. Looking up the rest from reference TRBV5-1 and TRBJ2-3 gives the full variable domain: KAGVTQTPRYLIKTRGQQVTLSCSPISGHRSVSWYQQTPGQGLQFLFEYFSETQRNKGNFPGRFSGRQFSNSRSEMNVSTLELGDSALYLCASSLGDSTDTQYFGPGTRLTVL.

By frequency in the sample, this clonotype is medium-sized. Found in a library prepared for alpha chains, this beta chain is an off-target read, and its abundance has little meaning. V and J are TRBV20-1 and TRBJ1-2, with TRBD1 matching over 12 bases. Germline trimming cut 6 bases from V and 7 bases from J; bases unmatched to any gene: 9. The CDR3 runs to 14 residues. Germline V gives CDR1 DFQATT, CDR2 SNEGSKA (reference sequence). The CDR3 region has the DNA TGCAGTGCAAGCCCCGGGACAGGGGGCCGTGGCTACACCTTC. Its protein product is CSASPGTGGRGYTF.

Worth noting for this clonotype: This beta chain appears as a stray read in a library generated for alpha chains; its size is not informative. The chain combines TRBV29-1 with TRBJ1-1; weak D call: TRBD1 (5 bases). Trimming removed 5 bases at V and 4 bases at J, with 8 bases between. The CDR3 has 11 residues. Germline V lookup: CDR1 SQVTM, CDR2 ANQGSEA. CDR3: CSVIRGTEAFF. CDR3 bases: TGCAGCGTTATAAGGGGCACTGAAGCTTTCTTT.

This clonotype was counted many times. This beta chain came through as a stray read in a library set up for alpha chains, and its size says little. The rearrangement joins TRBV6-2 or TRBV6-3 to TRBJ2-3; the D is unclear. The CDR3 extends over 12 amino acids. Germline V CDR1 and CDR2: MNHEY, SVGEGT. Deletions cut 5 bases from V and 10 bases from J, with 13 bases between. CDR3 DNA: TGTGCCAGCAGTACTGGGTTTACTGCGCAGTATTTT. Translating gives CASSTGFTAQYF.

This clonotype was seen ten or more times. Since the library was made to target alpha chains, this beta chain is a stray read and its abundance is not meaningful. V usage is TRBV20-1 and J usage is TRBJ1-1; 7 nucleotides align to TRBD1. The ends lost 5 bases at V and 0 bases at J; junction bases unmatched: 9. Germline V gene sequence: CDR1 DFQATT, CDR2 SNEGSKA (reference sequence). The CDR3 contains 15 residues. The CDR3 here is CSARPWDSVNTEAFF. In nucleotides, the CDR3 is TGCAGTGCTCGCCCTTGGGACAGTGTGAACACTGAAGCTTTCTTT.

In this sample, this clonotype turned up many times. This beta chain is a stray sequence in a library constructed for alpha chains; its clone size is not meaningful. This rearrangement joins TRBV11-2 to TRBJ2-3; 9 nucleotides align to TRBD2. This CDR3 has 17 amino acids. Germline CDR1 reads SGHAT; CDR2 reads FQNNGV. Trimming at V came to 2 bases and at J to 3 bases, leaving 9 bases not matched to a gene. The CDR3, as DNA: TGTGCCAGCAGCTTACGAGGCGGGGGGGCCGGAACAGATACGCAGTATTTT. Translation gives CASSLRGGGAGTDTQYF.

This clonotype was detected many times. This beta chain represents an off-target read in a library built for alpha chains; its size is of limited meaning. The chain joins TRBV20-1 to TRBJ2-7, with 7 nucleotides matching TRBD1. Looked up from germline, CDR1 is DFQATT and CDR2 is SNEGSKA (reference sequence). V lost 5 bases to trimming and J lost 0 bases; unmatched junction nucleotides: 4. The CDR3 is 13 amino acids. The CDR3 loop reads CSALRGSSYEQYF. For the CDR3, the DNA is TGCAGTGCTCTCAGGGGGAGCTCCTACGAGCAGTACTTC.

This clonotype appeared once. As an off-target read in a library built for alpha chains, this beta chain has a frequency of little significance. The chain uses TRBV5-4 and TRBJ1-1; D may be TRBD1 (6 bases). This CDR3 comprises 14 residues. With 4 bases removed from V and 6 bases from J, the gap between germline ends came to 16 bases. In germline, CDR1 is SGHNT, CDR2 YYREEE (reference sequence). The CDR3 DNA reads TGTGCCAGCAGCAACAGGGCCAGGGAGGCTGAAGCTTTCTTT. Protein: CASSNRAREAEAFF.

This clonotype was seen ten or more times. Being off target in a library aimed at alpha chains, this beta chain has a size of little meaning. The J gene is TRBJ2-7, the V gene TRBV12-3 or TRBV12-4; D gene uncertain. This CDR3 contains 11 residues. Trimming removed 0 bases at V and 6 bases at J, with 3 bases between. CDR3 sequence (DNA): TGTGCCAGCAGTTTAGCCCCCGAGCAGTACTTC. It yields the protein CASSLAPEQYF.

Only a few counts were recorded for this clonotype. Little can be read into the size of this beta chain, an off-target read in a library designed for alpha chains. The J gene is TRBJ1-1, the V gene TRBV5-1, with D unclear. Trimming removed 0 bases from V and 4 bases from J, with 4 bases in between. CDR1 and CDR2 from the germline V gene are SGHRS and YFSETQ. The CDR3 runs to 12 residues. As DNA, the CDR3 is TGCGCCAGCAGCTTGGACGGCACTGAAGCTTTCTTT. It is translated as CASSLDGTEAFF.

This clonotype showed up many times. As an off-target read in a library built for alpha chains, this beta chain has a frequency of little significance. V is TRBV12-3 or TRBV12-4 and J is TRBJ2-3; 9 nucleotides align to TRBD2. J lost 0 bases, V lost 10 bases, and 8 bases had no gene match. This CDR3 has 15 amino acids. The CDR3 DNA sequence: TGTGCCACCCATAAGCGGGGGGCGAGCACAGATACGCAGTATTTT. Protein: CATHKRGASTDTQYF.

By share, this clonotype counts as medium-sized. This beta chain is a stray read from a library made for alpha chains; its abundance is not meaningful. V is TRBV11-2 and J is TRBJ2-3; 8 nucleotides agree with TRBD2. CDR1 is SGHAT, CDR2 FQNNGV, per germline. This CDR3 spans 20 amino acids. Trimming cost V 0 bases and J 2 bases; bases outside gene matches: 16. CDR3 in amino acids: CASSLERAATGTRYTDTQYF. The CDR3 DNA follows: TGTGCCAGCAGCTTAGAAAGGGCAGCGACCGGGACTAGATACACAGATACGCAGTATTTT.

This clonotype was detected many times. In a library made to pick up alpha chains, this beta chain is a stray read with a size that means little. The rearrangement links TRBV29-1 to TRBJ1-2, with 7 bases aligning to TRBD1. The CDR3 runs 13 residues. CDR1 and CDR2 (germline): SQVTM, ANQGSEA. The ends lost 6 bases at V and 5 bases at J; junction bases unmatched: 9. The CDR3 nucleotides are TGCAGCGTGGAAAGGGGGCCTGGGTATGGCTACACCTTC. The encoded protein is CSVERGPGYGYTF.

This clonotype counts as medium-sized. This beta chain is an off-target read within a library intended for alpha chains, so its frequency means little. The gene calls are TRBV4-3 and TRBJ1-1; possibly TRBD1 for D (5 bases). The CDR3 length is 14 residues. The V end lost 1 base, the J end lost 10 bases, and 16 bases lay between the germline ends. CDR1 and CDR2 from the germline V gene are LGHNA and YSLEER. CDR3 in amino acids: CASSQGPQGVRAFF. In nucleotides, the CDR3 is TGCGCCAGCAGCCAAGGTCCCCAGGGAGTGAGAGCTTTCTTT.

Ten or more counts support this clonotype. The library was prepared for alpha chains; this beta chain is a stray read, so its frequency means little. The chain recombines TRBV3-1 with TRBJ1-6, with D uncertain. Germline V gene sequence: CDR1 LGHDT, CDR2 YNNKEL (reference sequence). The CDR3 sequence is 12 residues long. Trimming removed 1 base at V and 9 bases at J, with 4 bases between. CDR3 amino acids: CASSQVGSPLHF. The CDR3 DNA reads as TGTGCCAGCAGCCAAGTGGGTTCACCCCTCCACTTT.

This clonotype was found a few times. This beta chain slipped into a library made for alpha chains as a stray read, so its size is not meaningful. The chain links TRBV9 to TRBJ2-2; D gene uncertain. CDR1 and CDR2 from the germline V gene are SGDLS and YYNGEE. Between the trimmed V and J ends, which lost 0 bases and 6 bases, there was a span of 12 bases. The CDR3 consists of 15 residues. CDR3 loop: CASSVDGWGAGELFF. CDR3 nucleotide sequence: TGTGCCAGCAGCGTAGATGGTTGGGGTGCCGGGGAGCTGTTTTTT.

Remarks on this clonotype: This beta chain is a stray read from a library made for alpha chains; its abundance is not meaningful. The chain has TRBV6-1 and TRBJ1-1; D is uncertain. V lost 5 bases and J 0 bases, leaving 13 bases between the germline ends. The CDR3 is made up of 15 amino acids. CDR1 MNHNS and CDR2 SASEGT come from the germline V gene. In nucleotides, the CDR3 is TGTGCCAGCAGTCCCTCCAGGTCTTTGAACACTGAAGCTTTCTTT. Its protein is CASSPSRSLNTEAFF.

This clonotype is medium-sized within its sample. As an off-target read in a library built for alpha chains, this beta chain has a frequency of little significance. The chain links TRBV7-3 to TRBJ1-1; weak D call: TRBD1 (6 bases). Germline V gene data show CDR1 as SGHTA and CDR2 as FQGTGA. Trimming removed 1 base from V and 7 bases from J, with 19 bases in between. This CDR3 is 16 amino acids long. The CDR3 sequence is CASSLSGATGLGEAFF. CDR3 in DNA: TGTGCCAGCAGCTTAAGCGGCGCGACAGGCCTAGGTGAAGCTTTCTTT.

Points on this clonotype: This beta chain lies outside the target of a library built for alpha chains; its clone size means little. V is TRBV6-1 and J is TRBJ2-5, with 7 bases lining up with TRBD1. The germline CDR1 and CDR2 sequences are MNHNS and SASEGT. V lost 6 bases to trimming and J lost 9 bases; unmatched junction nucleotides: 7. There are 12 residues in the CDR3. CDR3 in amino acids: CASSHPGTAQYF. DNA for the CDR3: TGTGCCAGCAGCCACCCCGGGACAGCCCAGTACTTC.